Here is one T cell receptor (beta chain) with its context. This sample was taken from a study of control samples from healthy donors and cancer patients. The V and J ends lost 2 bases and 7 bases respectively, with 17 bases between them. The CDR3 length is 15 residues. The germline gives CDR1 LGHNA, CDR2 YSLEER. Sequencing used immunoSEQ multiplex PCR; TCRdb keeps in-frame clones, though not all of them. The data contain some 120,000 clones, roughly 84% of them seen just once; the ten biggest clones take up more than 1.5%. Sample: blood. This receptor was taken from a man younger than 35 in good health. This chain uses TRBV4-3 with TRBJ1-2; D remains ambiguous. CDR3 DNA sequence: TGCGCCAGCAGCCAATCTCTACCCCCTTTTTTTGGCTACACCTTC. It translates to CASSQSLPPFFGYTF.